These T cell receptor beta chains were read from a single sample in a study of OX40 agonist ivuxolimab in advanced cancers. Profiled with immunoSEQ multiplex PCR; TCRdb holds only in-frame clones, not every one. The sample gives 70,000 or so clones, approximately 91% of which show up once; roughly 0.72% is in the top ten. This sample comprised CD4+ or CD8+ T cells sorted from blood, obtained in a trial of the OX40 agonist ivuxolimab. These receptors were collected from an adult with an advanced solid tumor such as melanoma, head and neck, liver or kidney cancer. The CDR3 runs from the conserved cysteine through the conserved F or W. Each record gives: J gene, V gene, D gene, clone size, CDR3 DNA, CDR3 protein. D genes are given only for firm matches. Clone size is stated in some rows and not others, as once, few, many or a class when expanded.

J: TRBJ2-5
V: TRBV4-1
D: .
size: .
DNA: TGCGCCAGCAGCCAAGAGTCAGTCCAAGAGACCCAGTACTTC
CDR3: CASSQESVQETQYF

J: TRBJ1-1
V: TRBV7-9
D: .
size: .
DNA: TGTGCCAGCAGTCGGACAGTGAACACTGAAGCTTTCTTT
CDR3: CASSRTVNTEAFF

J: TRBJ2-2
V: TRBV5-1
D: .
size: .
DNA: TGCGCCAGCAGCCCGGGACAGAACACCGGGGAGCTGTTTTTT
CDR3: CASSPGQNTGELFF

J: TRBJ1-1
V: TRBV19
D: .
size: .
DNA: TGTGCCACCCGGGACGTTGGCCCCCAGAACACTGAAGCTTTCTTT
CDR3: CATRDVGPQNTEAFF

J: TRBJ1-1
V: TRBV12-5
D: .
size: .
DNA: TGTGCTAGTGGCCCCGATTTCCGAGCTGAAGCTTTCTTT
CDR3: CASGPDFRAEAFF

J: TRBJ2-1
V: TRBV19
D: TRBD2
size: few
DNA: TGTGCCAGTAAGGGGACTCCGGGACTAGCGGGAGGGAGCTCCTACAATGAGCAGTTCTTC
CDR3: CASKGTPGLAGGSSYNEQFF

J: TRBJ1-2
V: TRBV7-3
D: TRBD1
size: .
DNA: TGTGCCAGCAGCTCCCAACCCGGGACAGGGGATGGCTACACCTTC
CDR3: CASSSQPGTGDGYTF

J: TRBJ1-5
V: TRBV5-4
D: TRBD1
size: once
DNA: TGTGCCAGCAGCTTGGGGGGGACAGGTAGCAATCAGCCCCAGCATTTT
CDR3: CASSLGGTGSNQPQHF

J: TRBJ1-3
V: TRBV6-5
D: .
size: .
DNA: TGTGCCAGCCGCCCCGTGGTCCGCGTCGGAAACACCATATATTTT
CDR3: CASRPVVRVGNTIYF

J: TRBJ2-4
V: TRBV29-1
D: TRBD1
size: few
DNA: TGCAGCGTCGCAGGGACAGGGGGCACAAACATTCAGTACTTC
CDR3: CSVAGTGGTNIQYF

J: TRBJ1-3
V: TRBV7-2
D: .
size: .
DNA: TGTGCCAGCAGCCGGGACGGGGGACGCTCTGGAAACACCATATATTTT
CDR3: CASSRDGGRSGNTIYF

J: TRBJ2-2
V: TRBV30
D: .
size: .
DNA: TGTGCCTGGAAACAGAGAGACTACACCGGGGAGCTGTTTTTT
CDR3: CAWKQRDYTGELFF

J: TRBJ1-2
V: TRBV10-3
D: .
size: few
DNA: TGTGCCATCAGCCAAGGAGGTGACTATGGCTACACCTTC
CDR3: CAISQGGDYGYTF

J: TRBJ2-7
V: TRBV5-1
D: TRBD2
size: .
DNA: TGCGCCAGCAGCTTGGCCCCCGGGACTAATCTAGACGAGCAGTACTTC
CDR3: CASSLAPGTNLDEQYF

J: TRBJ2-7
V: TRBV6-5
D: TRBD1
size: .
DNA: TGTGCCAGCAGACGCCCGGACAGGTCGGACGAGCAGTACTTC
CDR3: CASRRPDRSDEQYF

J: TRBJ1-3
V: TRBV5-8
D: .
size: .
DNA: TGTGCCAGCAGCTTCTGGGCCGTCTCTGGAAACACCATATATTTT
CDR3: CASSFWAVSGNTIYF

J: TRBJ1-1
V: TRBV19
D: .
size: .
DNA: TGTGCCAGTAGTATTGAACGCACTGAAGCTTTCTTT
CDR3: CASSIERTEAFF

J: TRBJ2-1
V: TRBV4-2
D: TRBD2
size: .
DNA: TGTGCCAGCAGCCACACGGGACTAGCGGAAAACAATGAGCAGTTCTTC
CDR3: CASSHTGLAENNEQFF

J: TRBJ1-6
V: TRBV4-1
D: .
size: few
DNA: TGCGCCAGCAGCCAAGATCAAGTCAGTTATTCACCCCTCCACTTT
CDR3: CASSQDQVSYSPLHF

J: TRBJ2-3
V: TRBV7-7
D: .
size: .
DNA: TGTGCTAGCAGCTTATCCCCAGAAGATACGCAGTATTTT
CDR3: CASSLSPEDTQYF

J: TRBJ2-5
V: TRBV9
D: .
size: .
DNA: TGTGCCAGCAGCGTAGGGCCGTCTCTTGGGGGCCTGAAGACCCAGTACTTC
CDR3: CASSVGPSLGGLKTQYF

J: TRBJ2-5
V: TRBV7-8
D: .
size: few
DNA: TGTGCCAGCAGCTCACGGCGGGTTTTGGAGACCCAGTACTTC
CDR3: CASSSRRVLETQYF

J: TRBJ2-5
V: TRBV28
D: .
size: few
DNA: TGTGCCAGCAGTTTACCGGCCCAAGAGACCCAGTACTTC
CDR3: CASSLPAQETQYF

J: TRBJ2-2
V: TRBV18
D: .
size: once
DNA: TGTGCCAGCTCACCACCGAAGAACACCGGGGAGCTGTTTTTT
CDR3: CASSPPKNTGELFF

J: TRBJ1-5
V: TRBV2
D: .
size: .
DNA: TGTGCCAGCAGGCCAGAGTCGAATCAGCCCCAGCATTTT
CDR3: CASRPESNQPQHF

J: TRBJ1-5
V: TRBV15
D: .
size: once
DNA: TGTGCCACCAGCAGAGGGGGAGTTTATAGCAATCAGCCCCAGCATTTT
CDR3: CATSRGGVYSNQPQHF

J: TRBJ2-2
V: TRBV5-1
D: TRBD2
size: .
DNA: TGCGCCAGCAGCTTGGGTGGTCTAGCGGGAGTTACCGGGGAGCTGTTTTTT
CDR3: CASSLGGLAGVTGELFF

J: TRBJ1-1
V: TRBV18
D: .
size: .
DNA: TGTGCCAGCTCATTAGCACCCGACACTGAAGCTTTCTTT
CDR3: CASSLAPDTEAFF

J: TRBJ2-1
V: TRBV12-2
D: .
size: .
DNA: TGTGCAAGTCGCTTAGGAGAGGGACCAACCTACAATGAGCAGTTCTTC
CDR3: CASRLGEGPTYNEQFF

J: TRBJ1-4
V: TRBV5-1
D: .
size: .
DNA: TGCGCCAGCAGCTCCGGAGGCGTCAGACATTATGAAAAACTGTTTTTT
CDR3: CASSSGGVRHYEKLFF

J: TRBJ2-5
V: TRBV28
D: TRBD2
size: few
DNA: TGTGCCAGCAGTAGTCTAGCGGGGGGGCCGGGGACCCAGTACTTC
CDR3: CASSSLAGGPGTQYF

J: TRBJ1-1
V: TRBV5-1
D: TRBD1
size: .
DNA: TGCGCCAGCAGCCTATCGACAGGGGACTTTGGTGAAGCTTTCTTT
CDR3: CASSLSTGDFGEAFF

J: TRBJ2-7
V: TRBV6-5
D: .
size: .
DNA: TGTGCCAGCAGTTACCGGGGGAGCTCCTACGAGCAGTACTTC
CDR3: CASSYRGSSYEQYF

J: TRBJ1-2
V: TRBV7-9
D: .
size: .
DNA: TGTGCCAGCAGCCCAGAGGGGTACGGCGGCTACACCTTC
CDR3: CASSPEGYGGYTF

J: TRBJ2-4
V: TRBV4-1
D: .
size: .
DNA: TGCGCCAGCAGCCTTGATAGACAGGAGACGAACATTCAGTACTTC
CDR3: CASSLDRQETNIQYF

J: TRBJ1-2
V: TRBV7-9
D: .
size: .
DNA: TGTGCCAGCAGCTTACCGGGTGTTCAGGGCTACACCTTC
CDR3: CASSLPGVQGYTF

J: TRBJ2-3
V: TRBV6-5
D: .
size: .
DNA: TGTGCCAGCAGCTCGGCCGGGAGACCAACAGATACGCAGTATTTT
CDR3: CASSSAGRPTDTQYF

J: TRBJ1-1
V: TRBV5-1
D: .
size: .
DNA: TGCGCCAGCAGCCCGGAGGGTTTCGCTGAAGCTTTCTTT
CDR3: CASSPEGFAEAFF

J: TRBJ2-1
V: TRBV5-1
D: .
size: .
DNA: TGCGCCAGCAGCCCTGGAGGGGGGGGAACGAATGAGCAGTTCTTC
CDR3: CASSPGGGGTNEQFF

J: TRBJ2-1
V: TRBV5-1
D: TRBD1
size: .
DNA: TGCGCCAGCCTAAGGGGATCGACAGGGCCCAATGAGCAGTTCTTC
CDR3: CASLRGSTGPNEQFF

J: TRBJ2-2
V: TRBV7-3
D: .
size: .
DNA: TGTGCCAGCAGCCCCCGGCTAGGGTCGGGGGAGCTGTTTTTT
CDR3: CASSPRLGSGELFF

J: TRBJ2-1
V: TRBV7-2
D: .
size: .
DNA: TGTGCCAGCAGCTTACGGGTGGGGGAGCCCTACAATGAGCAGTTCTTC
CDR3: CASSLRVGEPYNEQFF

J: TRBJ2-1
V: TRBV18
D: TRBD1
size: .
DNA: TGTGCCAGCTCAGTACAGGGGGTTGCCTACAATGAGCAGTTCTTC
CDR3: CASSVQGVAYNEQFF

J: TRBJ1-2
V: TRBV6-5
D: .
size: .
DNA: TGTGCCAGCAGTTACTCGACGTCCGGGACGAAGGGCTACACCTTC
CDR3: CASSYSTSGTKGYTF

J: TRBJ2-3
V: TRBV19
D: TRBD1
size: .
DNA: TGTGCCAGTAGTGTGGACAGGGTAACCACAGATACGCAGTATTTT
CDR3: CASSVDRVTTDTQYF

J: TRBJ1-1
V: TRBV2
D: .
size: few
DNA: TGTGCCAGCAGTGAACAGGGTACGAACACTGAAGCTTTCTTT
CDR3: CASSEQGTNTEAFF

J: TRBJ2-3
V: TRBV19
D: .
size: .
DNA: TGTGCCAGTAGTTTAGGCGTCCGGCGGACTAGCACAGATACGCAGTATTTT
CDR3: CASSLGVRRTSTDTQYF

J: TRBJ1-2
V: TRBV29-1
D: .
size: .
DNA: TGCAGCGTTGGTGGTTCCGATGGCTACACCTTC
CDR3: CSVGGSDGYTF

J: TRBJ1-1
V: TRBV6-5
D: .
size: once
DNA: TGTGCCAGCAGTTATTCTTTTCAGGGTTCGACTGAAGCTTTCTTT
CDR3: CASSYSFQGSTEAFF

J: TRBJ1-6
V: TRBV19
D: .
size: .
DNA: TGTGCCAGTAGTTACGCAGGGAAAAATTCACCCCTCCACTTT
CDR3: CASSYAGKNSPLHF

J: TRBJ1-2
V: TRBV19
D: .
size: .
DNA: TGTGCCAGTACCGGCGACAGATCCTATGGCTACACCTTC
CDR3: CASTGDRSYGYTF